Each of the 5 T cell receptor beta chains below was sequenced from the same sample in a study of T cell repertoires in cytomegalovirus infection. TCRdb ran MiXCR on the reads and lists one entry per CDR3 protein. The sample contains around 300,000 distinct CDR3 sequences, roughly 25% of which appear only once. No antigens are known for them. The sample consisted of cultured PBMCs, taken from culture after CMV antigen stimulation. All receptors derive from a human donor in good health (CMV status not recorded). Some clones in this sample may be carry-over from other donors' samples.

Ten or more counts support this clonotype. V usage is TRBV7-2 and J usage is TRBJ2-7, with TRBD2 matching over 16 bases. The length of the CDR3 is 16 residues. V was clipped by 5 bases and J by 6 bases; unmatched bases: 7. Germline lookup yields CDR1 SGHTA and CDR2 FQGNSA. The CDR3 here is CASSPGGTSGRGEQYF. CDR3 nucleotides: TGTGCCAGCAGCCCCGGGGGGACTAGCGGGAGGGGCGAGCAGTACTTC.

The J gene is TRBJ2-1, the V gene TRBV4-2; tentatively, D is TRBD1 (6 bases). The CDR3 has 17 amino acids. Trimming left V 1 base short and J 6 bases short, with 19 bases between. Germline loops: CDR1 LGHNA, CDR2 YNFKEQ. CDR3 sequence reads: CASSQVGLGRGSNEQFF. CDR3 DNA sequence: TGTGCCAGCAGCCAAGTTGGTTTGGGCAGGGGAAGCAATGAGCAGTTCTTC.

This clonotype was detected a few times. The V and J genes are TRBV28 and TRBJ1-1; D call uncertain. Between the trimmed V and J ends, which lost 5 bases and 0 bases, there was a span of 7 bases. Germline loops: CDR1 MDHEN, CDR2 SYDVKM. The length of the CDR3 is 13 residues. The CDR3 DNA sequence: TGTGCCAGCAGTCCGCCGATGAACACTGAAGCTTTCTTT. Its protein product is CASSPPMNTEAFF.

This clonotype was seen a few times. This chain connects TRBV24-1 to TRBJ2-3, with 14 bases matching TRBD2. This CDR3 is 18 amino acids long. From germline, CDR1 is KGHDR and CDR2 SFDVKD. Trimming took 4 bases from V and 5 from J; bases not matched to a gene: 10. CDR3 bases: TGTGCCACCAGTGACTACCTACCTGGACTAGCGGGAGGAGATACGCAGTATTTT. Translation gives CATSDYLPGLAGGDTQYF.

J is TRBJ2-1 and V is TRBV7-9; D call uncertain. The CDR3 spans 15 residues. Germline V lookup: CDR1 SEHNR, CDR2 FQNEAQ (reference sequence). Trimming stripped 1 base from V and 3 bases from J, with 10 bases between. As DNA, the CDR3 is TGTGCCAGCAGCTTAGACCCGGGCCACTACAATGAGCAGTTCTTC. Its translation is CASSLDPGHYNEQFF.